The present TCR beta chain was sequenced within a study of blood T cell repertoires in COVID-19. Across the whole study: The analysed material was cDNA or gDNA that came from T cells, B-cell-depleted T cells, or PBMCs.

Authors' analysis steps: It was from reference gene primer amplification that nucleated cell counts were estimated. Generated by immunoSEQ multiplex PCR, the TCRdb table keeps only in-frame clones and is missing some. V, J and clone size derive from that table, while D and trimming were established from the DNA sequence. The sample records about 130,000 clones, 70% to 90% being singletons. Trimming pared 4 bases from V and 1 base from J, leaving 16 bases between. Germline values: CDR1 MGHRA, CDR2 YSYEKL. The CDR3 contains 16 residues. Sequencing was performed on peripheral blood. The V call is TRBV4-1, the J call TRBJ2-5; no definite D call. This TCR was sampled from a woman between 45 and 65 years old who had recovered from COVID-19. The CDR3 DNA follows: TGCGCCAGCAGCCGGAGCTCTTCGGCGGTCCAAGAGACCCAGTACTTC. This sequence encodes CASSRSSSAVQETQYF.